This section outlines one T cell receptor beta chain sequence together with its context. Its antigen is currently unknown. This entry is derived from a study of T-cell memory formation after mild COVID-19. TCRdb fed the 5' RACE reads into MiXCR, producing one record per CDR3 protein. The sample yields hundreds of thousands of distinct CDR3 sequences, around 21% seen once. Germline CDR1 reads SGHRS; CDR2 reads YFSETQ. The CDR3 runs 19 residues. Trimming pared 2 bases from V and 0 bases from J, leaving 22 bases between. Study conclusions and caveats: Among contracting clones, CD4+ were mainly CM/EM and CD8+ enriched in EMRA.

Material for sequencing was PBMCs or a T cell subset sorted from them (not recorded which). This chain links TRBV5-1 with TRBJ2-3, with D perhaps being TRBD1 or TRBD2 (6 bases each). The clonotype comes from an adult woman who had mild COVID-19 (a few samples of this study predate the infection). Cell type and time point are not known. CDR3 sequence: CASSFVVWRDTLSTDTQYF. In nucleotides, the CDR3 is TGCGCCAGCAGCTTCGTCGTCTGGCGGGACACCCTTAGCACAGATACGCAGTATTTT. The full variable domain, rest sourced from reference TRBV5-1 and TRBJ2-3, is KAGVTQTPRYLIKTRGQQVTLSCSPISGHRSVSWYQQTPGQGLQFLFEYFSETQRNKGNFPGRFSGRQFSNSRSEMNVSTLELGDSALYLCASSFVVWRDTLSTDTQYFGPGTRLTVL.